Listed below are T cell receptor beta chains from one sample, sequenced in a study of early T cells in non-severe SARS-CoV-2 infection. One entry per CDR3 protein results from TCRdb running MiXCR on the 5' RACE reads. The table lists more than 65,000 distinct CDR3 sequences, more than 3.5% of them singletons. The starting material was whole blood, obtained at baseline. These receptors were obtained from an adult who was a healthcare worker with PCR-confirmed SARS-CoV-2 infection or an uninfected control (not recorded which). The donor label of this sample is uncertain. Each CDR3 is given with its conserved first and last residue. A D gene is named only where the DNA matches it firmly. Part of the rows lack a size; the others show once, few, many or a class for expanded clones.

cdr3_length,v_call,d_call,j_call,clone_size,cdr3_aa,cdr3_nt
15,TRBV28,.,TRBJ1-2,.,CASSFNRVGTYGYTF,TGTGCCAGCAGTTTCAACAGGGTTGGGACCTATGGCTACACCTTC
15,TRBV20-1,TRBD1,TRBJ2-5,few,CSAARTGVFRETQYF,TGCAGTGCGGCCCGGACAGGGGTGTTTAGAGAGACCCAGTACTTC
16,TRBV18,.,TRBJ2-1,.,CASSLSPVGFDNEQFF,TGTGCCAGCTCACTGTCCCCGGTGGGGTTCGACAATGAGCAGTTCTTC
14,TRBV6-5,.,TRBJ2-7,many,CASKTEFSSYEQYF,TGTGCCAGCAAGACGGAATTCTCTTCCTACGAGCAGTACTTC
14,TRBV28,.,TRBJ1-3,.,CASSRTSSGNTIYF,TGTGCCAGCAGTCGGACCAGCTCTGGAAACACCATATATTTT
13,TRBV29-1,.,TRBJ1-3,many,CSARTLEGNTIYF,TGCAGCGCTAGGACATTAGAAGGAAACACCATATATTTT
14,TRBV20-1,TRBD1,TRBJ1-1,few,CSATKGAVGTEAFF,TGCAGTGCTACCAAGGGGGCGGTGGGGACTGAAGCTTTCTTT
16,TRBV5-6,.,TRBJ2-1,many,CASSLVSVVLNNEQFF,TGTGCCAGCAGCTTGGTAAGCGTAGTGTTAAACAATGAGCAGTTCTTC
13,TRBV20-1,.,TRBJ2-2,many,CSASPVVDGELFF,TGCAGTGCTAGTCCCGTGGTCGACGGGGAGCTGTTTTTT
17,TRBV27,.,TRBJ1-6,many,CASSSQGRSSYNSPLHF,TGTGCCAGCAGTTCCCAGGGGCGGAGCTCCTATAATTCACCCCTCCACTTT
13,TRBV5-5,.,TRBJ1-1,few,CASSLYPNTEAFF,TGTGCCAGCAGCTTGTATCCGAACACTGAAGCTTTCTTT
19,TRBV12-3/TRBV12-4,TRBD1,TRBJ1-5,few,CASRLDRGNSVRSNQPQHF,TGTGCCAGCAGACTGGACAGGGGGAATTCTGTACGCAGCAATCAGCCCCAGCATTTT
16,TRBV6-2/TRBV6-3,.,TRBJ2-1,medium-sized,CASSYSRRSGTYEQFF,TGTGCCAGCAGTTACTCGAGACGGTCAGGAACGTATGAGCAGTTCTTC
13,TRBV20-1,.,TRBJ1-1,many,CSANPDRYTEAFF,TGCAGTGCTAACCCGGACAGATACACTGAAGCTTTCTTT
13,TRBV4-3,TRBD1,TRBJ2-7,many,CASSQWTGIEQYF,TGCGCCAGCAGCCAATGGACAGGGATCGAGCAGTACTTC
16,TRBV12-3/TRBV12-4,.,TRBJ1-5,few,CASSSQVSYSNQPQHF,TGTGCCAGCAGCAGTCAGGTATCCTATAGCAATCAGCCCCAGCATTTT
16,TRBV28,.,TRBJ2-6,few,CASSFRGARGANVLTF,TGTGCCAGCAGTTTTAGGGGGGCGCGCGGGGCCAACGTCCTGACTTTC
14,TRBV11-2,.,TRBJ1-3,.,CASSRGSSGNTIYF,TGTGCCAGCAGCCGCGGGTCTTCTGGAAACACCATATATTTT
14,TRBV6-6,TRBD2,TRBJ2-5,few,CASSRTSGDSTQYF,TGTGCCAGCAGTAGGACTAGCGGGGATTCCACCCAGTACTTC
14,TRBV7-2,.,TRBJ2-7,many,CASSLDGSAYEQYF,TGTGCCAGCAGCTTAGATGGATCGGCCTACGAGCAGTACTTC
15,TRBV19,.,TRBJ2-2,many,CASSIWTANGGELFF,TGTGCCAGTAGTATTTGGACGGCCAACGGCGGGGAGCTGTTTTTT
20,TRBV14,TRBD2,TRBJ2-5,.,CASSPWTSGGPPNMRETQYF,TGTGCCAGCAGCCCGTGGACTAGCGGGGGGCCTCCGAACATGAGAGAGACCCAGTACTTC
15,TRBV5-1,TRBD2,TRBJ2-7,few,CASSSGGGDSYEQYF,TGCGCCAGCAGCTCGGGCGGGGGAGATTCGTACGAGCAGTACTTC
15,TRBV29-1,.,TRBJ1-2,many,CSVEDSYGTSYGYTF,TGCAGCGTTGAAGACTCCTACGGGACCAGCTATGGCTACACCTTC
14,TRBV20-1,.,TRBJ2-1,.,CSARVGSSYNEQFF,TGCAGTGCTAGAGTAGGGAGTTCCTACAATGAGCAGTTCTTC
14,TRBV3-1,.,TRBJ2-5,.,CAVTSRGGKETQYF,TGTGCCGTAACTTCACGTGGCGGGAAAGAGACCCAGTACTTC
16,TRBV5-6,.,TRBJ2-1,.,CASSFLDSRAYNEQFF,TGTGCCAGCAGCTTCCTGGACAGTCGAGCTTACAATGAGCAGTTCTTC
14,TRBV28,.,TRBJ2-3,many,CASSFSRVSDTQYF,TGTGCCAGCAGTTTTAGTCGGGTTTCAGATACGCAGTATTTT
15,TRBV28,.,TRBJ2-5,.,CASSFRRGFTETQYF,TGTGCCAGCAGTTTCAGGCGGGGTTTTACCGAGACCCAGTACTTC
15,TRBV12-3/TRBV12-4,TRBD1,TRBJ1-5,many,CASRLTGPSNQPQHF,TGTGCCAGCAGGTTGACAGGGCCGAGCAATCAGCCCCAGCATTTT
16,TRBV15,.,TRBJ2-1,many,CATSRDIGRGNNEQFF,TGTGCCACCAGCAGAGATATTGGTAGGGGAAACAATGAGCAGTTCTTC
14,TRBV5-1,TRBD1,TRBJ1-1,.,CASSLTGDNTEAFF,TGCGCCAGCAGCTTGACAGGGGATAACACTGAAGCTTTCTTT
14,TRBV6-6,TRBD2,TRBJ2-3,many,CASSERGAGDTQYF,TGTGCCAGCAGCGAGCGGGGGGCAGGGGATACGCAGTATTTT
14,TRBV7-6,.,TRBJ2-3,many,CASSVMLGVNTQYF,TGTGCCAGCAGTGTAATGTTGGGCGTTAATACGCAGTATTTT
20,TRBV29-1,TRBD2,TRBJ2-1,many,CSVTTSGGKTETGSYNEQFF,TGCAGCGTCACAACTAGCGGTGGAAAGACGGAAACTGGCTCCTACAATGAGCAGTTCTTC
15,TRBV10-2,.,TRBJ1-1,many,CASSEQQGRNTEAFF,TGCGCCAGCAGTGAGCAGCAGGGGCGGAACACTGAAGCTTTCTTT
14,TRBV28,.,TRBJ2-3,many,CASSEPGRRDTQYF,TGTGCCAGCAGTGAACCAGGGCGTCGAGATACGCAGTATTTT
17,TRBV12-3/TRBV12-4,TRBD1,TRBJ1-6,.,CASSLGDIGTATSALHF,TGTGCCAGCAGTTTAGGGGATATCGGGACAGCCACCTCGGCCCTCCACTTT
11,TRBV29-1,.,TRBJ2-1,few,CSIYPYNEQFF,TGCAGCATATATCCCTACAATGAGCAGTTCTTC